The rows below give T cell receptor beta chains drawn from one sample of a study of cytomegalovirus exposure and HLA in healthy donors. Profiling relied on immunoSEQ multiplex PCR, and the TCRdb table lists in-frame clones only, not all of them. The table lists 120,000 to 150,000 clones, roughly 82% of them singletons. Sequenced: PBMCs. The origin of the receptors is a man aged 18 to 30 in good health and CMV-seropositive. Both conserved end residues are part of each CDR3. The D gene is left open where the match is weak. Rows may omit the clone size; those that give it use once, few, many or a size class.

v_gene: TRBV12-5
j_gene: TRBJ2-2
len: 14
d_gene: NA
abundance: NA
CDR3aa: CASGAQGNTGELFF
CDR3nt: TGTGCTAGTGGAGCGCAGGGGAACACCGGGGAGCTGTTTTTT

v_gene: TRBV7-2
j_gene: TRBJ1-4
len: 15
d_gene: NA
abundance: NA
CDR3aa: CASSLVTTSREKLFF
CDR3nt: TGTGCCAGCAGCTTAGTTACGACTTCGAGGGAAAAACTGTTTTTT

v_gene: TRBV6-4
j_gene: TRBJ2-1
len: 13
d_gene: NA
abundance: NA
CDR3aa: CASSDRTNNEQFF
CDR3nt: TGTGCCAGCAGTGACAGGACTAACAATGAGCAGTTCTTC

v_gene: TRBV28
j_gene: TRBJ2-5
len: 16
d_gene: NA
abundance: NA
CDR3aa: CASSLDYLGGEETQYF
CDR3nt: TGTGCCAGCAGTTTAGACTACTTGGGCGGGGAAGAGACCCAGTACTTC

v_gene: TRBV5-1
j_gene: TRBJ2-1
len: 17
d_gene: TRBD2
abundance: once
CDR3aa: CASSLEGSGILFNEQFF
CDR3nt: TGCGCCAGCAGCTTGGAGGGTAGCGGGATACTATTCAATGAGCAGTTCTTC

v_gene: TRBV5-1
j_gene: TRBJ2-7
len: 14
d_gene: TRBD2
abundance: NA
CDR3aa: CASSLGTSGYEQYF
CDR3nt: TGCGCCAGCAGCTTGGGGACTAGCGGGTACGAGCAGTACTTC

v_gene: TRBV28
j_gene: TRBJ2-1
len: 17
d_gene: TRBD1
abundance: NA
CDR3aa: CASSSHRLAKKGAEQFF
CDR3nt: TGTGCCAGCAGTTCCCACCGACTCGCCAAAAAGGGGGCTGAGCAGTTCTTC

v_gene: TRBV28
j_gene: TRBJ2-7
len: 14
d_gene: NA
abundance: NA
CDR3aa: CASSLRQLTYEQYF
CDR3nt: TGTGCCAGCAGTCTCCGACAGTTGACTTACGAGCAGTACTTC

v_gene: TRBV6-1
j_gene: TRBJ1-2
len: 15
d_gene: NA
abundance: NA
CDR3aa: CASSVGRVPNYGYTF
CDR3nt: TGTGCCAGCAGTGTCGGGAGGGTACCGAACTATGGCTACACCTTC

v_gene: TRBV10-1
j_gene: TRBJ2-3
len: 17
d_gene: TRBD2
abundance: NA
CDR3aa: CASSESGLAGEVDTQYF
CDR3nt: TGCGCCAGCAGTGAGTCGGGACTAGCGGGAGAAGTTGATACGCAGTATTTT

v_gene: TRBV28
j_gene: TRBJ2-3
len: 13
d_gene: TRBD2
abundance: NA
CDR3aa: CASTTSETDTQYF
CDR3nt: TGTGCCAGCACTACTAGCGAGACAGATACGCAGTATTTT

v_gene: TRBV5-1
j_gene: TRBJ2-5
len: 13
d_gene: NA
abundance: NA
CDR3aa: CASSKQGFETQYF
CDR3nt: TGCGCCAGCAGCAAGCAGGGGTTTGAGACCCAGTACTTC

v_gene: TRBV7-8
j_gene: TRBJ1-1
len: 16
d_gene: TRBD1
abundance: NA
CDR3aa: CASSSETGTLYTEAFF
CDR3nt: TGTGCCAGCAGCTCGGAGACAGGGACCTTGTACACTGAAGCTTTCTTT

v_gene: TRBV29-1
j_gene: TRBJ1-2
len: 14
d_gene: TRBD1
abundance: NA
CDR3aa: CSVERQGDFYGYTF
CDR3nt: TGCAGCGTTGAAAGGCAGGGGGATTTCTATGGCTACACCTTC

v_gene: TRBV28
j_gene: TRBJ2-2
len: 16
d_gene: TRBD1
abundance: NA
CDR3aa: CASSFSGGISTGELFF
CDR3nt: TGTGCCAGCAGTTTCTCAGGGGGTATTAGCACCGGGGAGCTGTTTTTT

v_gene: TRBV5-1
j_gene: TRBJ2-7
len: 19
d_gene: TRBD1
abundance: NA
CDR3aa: CASSSPGQGLTDRSYEQYF
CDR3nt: TGCGCCAGCAGCTCTCCGGGACAGGGTTTAACAGATCGGTCCTACGAGCAGTACTTC

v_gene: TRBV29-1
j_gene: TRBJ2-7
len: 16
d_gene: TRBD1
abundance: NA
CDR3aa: CSVEERGQGVPYEQYF
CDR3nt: TGCAGCGTTGAAGAGAGGGGACAGGGGGTCCCCTACGAGCAGTACTTC

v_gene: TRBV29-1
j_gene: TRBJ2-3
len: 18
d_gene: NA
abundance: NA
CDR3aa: CSVENRRIAETSTDTQYF
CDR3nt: TGCAGCGTTGAGAATCGTCGTATCGCGGAAACTAGCACAGATACGCAGTATTTT

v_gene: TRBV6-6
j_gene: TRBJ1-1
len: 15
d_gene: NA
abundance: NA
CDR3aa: CASSFPQTPNTEAFF
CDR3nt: TGTGCCAGCAGTTTCCCACAGACACCGAACACTGAAGCTTTCTTT

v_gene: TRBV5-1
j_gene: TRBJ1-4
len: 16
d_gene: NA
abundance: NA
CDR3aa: CASSLGGGWTNEKLFF
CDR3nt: TGCGCCAGCAGCTTGGGCGGGGGCTGGACTAATGAAAAACTGTTTTTT

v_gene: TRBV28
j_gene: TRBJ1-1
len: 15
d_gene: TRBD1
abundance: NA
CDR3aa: CASSFLLGTGIEAFF
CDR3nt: TGTGCCAGCAGTTTCCTCCTCGGGACAGGGATTGAAGCTTTCTTT

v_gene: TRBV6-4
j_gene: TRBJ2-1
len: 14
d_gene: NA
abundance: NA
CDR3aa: CASSERQGLDEQFF
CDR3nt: TGTGCCAGCAGTGAGCGGCAGGGGCTGGATGAGCAGTTCTTC

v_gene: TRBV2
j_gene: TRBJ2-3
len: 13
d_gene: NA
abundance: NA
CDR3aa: CASSEAASDTQYF
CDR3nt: TGTGCCAGCAGTGAAGCGGCATCAGATACGCAGTATTTT

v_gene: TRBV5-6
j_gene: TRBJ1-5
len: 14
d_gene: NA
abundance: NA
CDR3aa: CASRIWGRNQPQHF
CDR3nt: TGTGCCAGCAGGATCTGGGGGCGAAATCAGCCCCAGCATTTT

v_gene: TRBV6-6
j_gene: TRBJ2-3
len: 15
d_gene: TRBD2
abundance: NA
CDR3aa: CASRLAGGSTDTQYF
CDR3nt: TGTGCCAGCAGGTTAGCGGGAGGGAGCACAGATACGCAGTATTTT

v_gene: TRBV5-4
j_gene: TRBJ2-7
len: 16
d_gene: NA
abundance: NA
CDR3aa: CASSLYEGKAAYEQYF
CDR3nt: TGTGCCAGCAGCTTGTACGAGGGAAAGGCAGCCTACGAGCAGTACTTC

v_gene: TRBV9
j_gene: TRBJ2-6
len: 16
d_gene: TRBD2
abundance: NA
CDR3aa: CASSALGGTGANVLTF
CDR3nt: TGTGCCAGCAGCGCTCTGGGGGGGACTGGGGCCAACGTCCTGACTTTC

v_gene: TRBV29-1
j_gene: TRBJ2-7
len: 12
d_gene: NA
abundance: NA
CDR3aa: CSVEVSSYEQYF
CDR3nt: TGCAGCGTTGAAGTCTCTTCCTACGAGCAGTACTTC

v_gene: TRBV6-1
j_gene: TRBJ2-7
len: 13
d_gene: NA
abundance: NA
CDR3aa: CASSEDERGEQYF
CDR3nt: TGTGCCAGCAGTGAAGACGAAAGGGGCGAGCAGTACTTC

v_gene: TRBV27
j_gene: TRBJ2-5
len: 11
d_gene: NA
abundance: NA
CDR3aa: CASSSQETQYF
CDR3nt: TGTGCCAGCAGTTCGCAAGAGACCCAGTACTTC

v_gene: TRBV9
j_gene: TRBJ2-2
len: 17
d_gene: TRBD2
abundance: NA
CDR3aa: CASSVGLAGGNTGELFF
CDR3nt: TGTGCCAGCAGCGTAGGACTAGCGGGAGGGAACACCGGGGAGCTGTTTTTT

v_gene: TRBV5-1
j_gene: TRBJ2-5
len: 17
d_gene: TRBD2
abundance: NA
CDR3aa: CASSLAHRGGYQETQYF
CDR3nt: TGCGCCAGCAGCTTGGCTCATCGGGGGGGGTACCAAGAGACCCAGTACTTC

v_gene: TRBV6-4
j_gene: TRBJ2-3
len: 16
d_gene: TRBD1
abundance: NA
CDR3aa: CASSDKGTGGPDTQYF
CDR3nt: TGTGCCAGCAGTGACAAAGGGACAGGGGGCCCAGATACGCAGTATTTT

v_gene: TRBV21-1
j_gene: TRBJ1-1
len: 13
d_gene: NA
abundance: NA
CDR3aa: CASREAGGTEAFF
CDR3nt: TGTGCCAGCAGAGAAGCAGGGGGCACTGAAGCTTTCTTT

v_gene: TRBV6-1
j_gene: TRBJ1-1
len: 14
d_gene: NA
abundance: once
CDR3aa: CASSRKGMLTEAFF
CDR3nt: TGTGCCAGCAGCCGGAAGGGGATGCTTACTGAAGCTTTCTTT

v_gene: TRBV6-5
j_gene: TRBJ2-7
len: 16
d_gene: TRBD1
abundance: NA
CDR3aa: CASSSWGQGSSYEQYF
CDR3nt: TGTGCCAGCAGTTCCTGGGGACAGGGATCCTCCTACGAGCAGTACTTC